This record covers a single TCR beta chain. As yet, its antigen is unknown. Researchers used 5'RACE with constant-segment primers to make TCR alpha and TCR beta cDNA libraries that carry sample barcodes and UMIs. TCRdb called the 5' RACE reads again in MiXCR, with one record for every CDR3 protein. The table lists around 390,000 distinct CDR3 sequences, roughly 15% of them singletons, with around a fifth in the top ten. This entry is derived from a study of T-cell memory formation after mild COVID-19. Study context: Each donor largely had its own TCR clusters.

Study-level findings and limits: The second-wave clones peaking on day 37 were not confirmed as SARS-CoV-2-specific.

The sequenced sample was PBMCs or a T cell subset sorted from them (not recorded which). The receptor comes from a man aged 18 to 29 who had mild COVID-19 (a few samples of this study predate the infection). Cell type and time point are not known.

The CDR3 DNA reads as TGTGCCAGCAGCTTAAACAGCCTGGAGACCCAGTACTTC. This encodes CASSLNSLETQYF. The chain joins TRBV7-2 to TRBJ2-5; D is undetermined. This CDR3 has 13 amino acids. Germline CDR1 SGHTA, CDR2 FQGNSA. Between the trimmed V and J ends, which lost 2 bases and 5 bases, there was a span of 9 bases.